Below are 17 T cell receptor beta chains sequenced from a single sample in a study of blood T cell repertoires in COVID-19. Profiling relied on immunoSEQ multiplex PCR, and the TCRdb table lists in-frame clones only, not all of them. The sample has about 160,000 clones, about 86% seen once; the top ten hold around a tenth. Specimen: peripheral blood. These receptors were taken from a woman aged 70-85 years with COVID-19, enrolled during active disease.

This clone was counted only a few times. The chain employs TRBV2 and TRBJ2-3; D is perhaps TRBD2 (5 bases). V was cut by 7 bases and J by 0 bases, with 14 bases left in between. The length of the CDR3 is 15 residues. Germline V CDR1 and CDR2: SNHLY, FYNNEI. As DNA, the CDR3 is TGTGCCAGCAAGGCGACTACCCAAAGCACAGATACGCAGTATTTT. Its translation is CASKATTQSTDTQYF.

The chain has TRBV11-3 and TRBJ2-2; TRBD1 matches 7 bases. The germline V gene has CDR1 SGHNT and CDR2 YENEEA. The CDR3 loop spans 17 amino acids. The ends lost 0 bases at V and 2 bases at J; junction bases unmatched: 6. CDR3 in amino acids: CASSLDRDSLNTGELFF. In nucleotides, the CDR3 is TGTGCCAGCAGCTTAGATCGGGACAGCTTAAACACCGGGGAGCTGTTTTTT.

The J gene is TRBJ2-7, the V gene TRBV3-1 (or the pseudogene TRBV3-2); TRBD1 matches at 9 bases. Germline trimming cut 6 bases from V and 4 bases from J; bases unmatched to any gene: 7. This CDR3 is 14 amino acids long. Germline CDR1 is LGHDT and CDR2 is YNNKEL (reference sequence). CDR3 coding DNA: TGTGCCAGCAGTTCCGGGACAGGGAGGTACGAGCAGTACTTC. Encoded protein: CASSSGTGRYEQYF.

V gene TRBV19 combines with J gene TRBJ2-3; 10 bases line up with TRBD2. The germline V gene has CDR1 LNHDA and CDR2 SQIVND (reference sequence). V lost 4 bases to trimming and J lost 4 bases; unmatched junction nucleotides: 2. CDR3 length equals 14 residues. CDR3 bases: TGTGCCAGTAGTAAGGGACTAGCGTCAGATACGCAGTATTTT. Encoded protein: CASSKGLASDTQYF.

The gene calls are TRBV5-5 and TRBJ2-7; TRBD2 matches 13 bases. After removal of 6 bases from V and 1 base from J, the junction contained 1 base not matched to a gene. The length of the CDR3 is 14 residues. The V gene's germline CDR1 is SGHKS and CDR2 YYEKEE (reference sequence). Written as DNA, the CDR3 is TGTGCCAGCAAGACTAGCGGGGGGTCCTACGAGCAGTACTTC. Translated, it gives CASKTSGGSYEQYF.

The chain is built from TRBV5-6 and TRBJ2-7, with 9 bases that match TRBD1. The V gene end was trimmed by 4 bases and the J gene end by 4 bases; junction bases not matched to a gene: 9. CDR3 length: 15 amino acids. The germline CDR1 and CDR2 sequences are SGHDT and YYEEEE. Written as DNA, the CDR3 is TGTGCCAGCAGCCCGTCCCCGGGACAGGGTTACGAGCAGTACTTC. The encoded protein is CASSPSPGQGYEQYF.

This clone was picked up a small number of times. The chain combines TRBV4-2 with TRBJ1-1; the D is unclear. Germline V gene sequence: CDR1 LGHNA, CDR2 YNFKEQ. Trimming removed 2 bases at V and 6 bases at J, with 10 bases between. CDR3 length equals 13 residues. CDR3 DNA: TGTGCCAGCAGCCAATCAAGAGTCTCTGAAGCTTTCTTT. Residues: CASSQSRVSEAFF.

The chain combines TRBV27 with TRBJ1-1; TRBD1 is a possible D gene (6 bases). The CDR3 loop spans 13 amino acids. Germline V gene lookup returns CDR1 MNHEY and CDR2 SMNVEV (reference sequence). The ends were cut back, 5 bases at V and 2 bases at J, with 9 bases in the middle. This CDR3 is CASSRTVNTEAFF. CDR3 coding DNA: TGTGCCAGCAGTCGGACAGTTAACACTGAAGCTTTCTTT.

The chain joins TRBV18 to TRBJ1-2; D remains ambiguous. CDR1 is KGHSH, CDR2 LQKENI, per germline. The CDR3 totals 14 residues. Trimming took 3 bases from V and 4 from J, leaving 12 bases between them. Written as DNA, the CDR3 is TGTGCCAGCTCACCGGAGGGTATCAGCTATGGCTACACCTTC. It specifies CASSPEGISYGYTF. Supplemented by reference TRBV18 and TRBJ1-2, the full variable domain reads NAGVMQNPRHLVRRRGQEARLRCSPMKGHSHVYWYRQLPEEGLKFMVYLQKENIIDESGMPKERFSAEFPKEGPSILRIQQVVRGDSAAYFCASSPEGISYGYTFGSGTRLTVV.

This clone has just one count. This chain uses TRBV19 with TRBJ1-6; weak D call: TRBD1 (6 bases). Germline loops: CDR1 LNHDA, CDR2 SQIVND (reference sequence). The CDR3 runs to 15 residues. V was cut by 5 bases and J by 8 bases, with 16 bases left in between. The CDR3 here is CASSPASDSHSPLHF. The CDR3 DNA reads TGTGCCAGTAGTCCCGCCTCGGACAGCCATTCACCCCTCCACTTT.

The chain recombines TRBV7-2 with TRBJ2-7, with 7 positions matching TRBD1. The V gene's germline CDR1 is SGHTA and CDR2 FQGNSA. The CDR3 extends over 16 amino acids. Trimming took 4 bases from V and 3 from J; bases not matched to a gene: 12. CDR3 amino acids: CASSYGRTGSGYEQYF. The CDR3 bases are TGTGCCAGCAGCTACGGACGGACAGGTTCGGGCTACGAGCAGTACTTC.

This clone has a single count. The chain couples TRBV7-2 to TRBJ1-2, with D perhaps TRBD1 (5 bases). Germline values: CDR1 SGHTA, CDR2 FQGNSA. CDR3 length equals 14 residues. V lost 5 bases, J lost 5 bases, and 15 bases lay in between. CDR3 region: CASSRDRGGYGYTF. The CDR3 nucleotides are TGTGCCAGCAGCCGCGATCGGGGGGGGTATGGCTACACCTTC.

The CDR3 here is CASSLMTGAMGNTIYF. CDR3 DNA sequence: TGTGCCAGCAGTTTGATGACAGGGGCAATGGGAAACACCATATATTTT. The chain employs TRBV28 and TRBJ1-3; TRBD1 matches at 8 bases. CDR1 and CDR2 (germline): MDHEN, SYDVKM. The CDR3 sequence is 16 residues long. V lost 3 bases and J lost 4; bases outside the gene matches: 8.

This clone was counted only a few times. The CDR3 spells CASRLYSNEKLFF. CDR3 DNA sequence: TGTGCCAGCAGGCTATACAGTAATGAAAAACTGTTTTTT. The chain uses TRBV12-3 or TRBV12-4 and TRBJ1-4; D is unclear. CDR3 length: 13 amino acids. V lost 6 bases, J lost 4 bases, and 9 bases lay in between.

This clone was detected only once. The V gene is TRBV5-5, the J gene TRBJ1-1, with 7 bases identical to TRBD1. The V gene end was trimmed by 0 bases and the J gene end by 1 base; junction bases not matched to a gene: 3. Germline values: CDR1 SGHKS, CDR2 YYEKEE (reference sequence). The CDR3 has 15 residues. CDR3 coding DNA: TGTGCCAGCAGCTTGGGGTGGACAGGGAACACTGAAGCTTTCTTT. Residues: CASSLGWTGNTEAFF. The variable domain in full, with the rest retrieved from reference TRBV5-5 and TRBJ1-1, is DAGVTQSPTHLIKTRGQQVTLRCSPISGHKSVSWYQQVLGQGPQFIFQYYEKEERGRGNFPDRFSARQFPNYSSELNVNALLLGDSALYLCASSLGWTGNTEAFFGQGTRLTVV.

V gene TRBV6-5 combines with J gene TRBJ1-4; D is perhaps TRBD1 (5 bases). The CDR3 is 15 residues long. Between the trimmed V and J ends, which lost 2 bases and 6 bases, there was a span of 13 bases. Germline loops: CDR1 MNHEY, CDR2 SVGAGI. The CDR3 protein is CASSYPGDRDEKLFF. CDR3 nucleotides: TGTGCCAGCAGTTACCCGGGGGATAGGGATGAAAAACTGTTTTTT.

DNA for the CDR3: TGTGCCAGCATTAGGATCCGGACAGATAATGAAAAACTGTTTTTT. Protein: CASIRIRTDNEKLFF. The chain uses TRBV2 and TRBJ1-4, with D perhaps matching TRBD1 (6 bases). Between the trimmed V and J ends, which lost 7 bases and 4 bases, there was a span of 16 bases. The CDR3 has 15 amino acids. Germline loops: CDR1 SNHLY, CDR2 FYNNEI.